The next 9 T cell receptor beta chains were all read from a single sample in a study of identical twins. MiXCR was run by TCRdb on the 5' RACE reads, yielding one entry per CDR3 protein. The sample shows about 240,000 distinct CDR3 sequences, more than 9.5% of them seen only once. The same sample was also studied in work on yellow fever vaccine responses in identical twins.

Sequenced sample: memory (CD45RO+) T cells sorted from blood. All receptors come from a woman between 18 and 30 years old in good health.

This rearrangement joins TRBV7-9 to TRBJ1-4; D gene ambiguous. The CDR3 covers 13 residues. From germline, CDR1 is SEHNR and CDR2 FQNEAQ (reference sequence). V was trimmed by 5 bases and J by 10 bases, leaving 14 bases between them. The CDR3 here is CASSRVGSGKLFF. CDR3 sequence (DNA): TGTGCCAGCAGCCGCGTGGGTTCGGGAAAACTGTTTTTT.

This clonotype was seen ten or more times. J is TRBJ2-2 and V is TRBV6-2 or TRBV6-3; weak D call: TRBD1 (5 bases). CDR3 length equals 13 residues. Germline loops: CDR1 MNHEY, CDR2 SVGEGT. V was shortened by 6 bases and J by 6 bases, with 11 bases between the two germline ends. In nucleotides, the CDR3 is TGTGCCAGCAGCCTACCCAGGGCCGGGGAGCTGTTTTTT. Its translation: CASSLPRAGELFF.

The chain recombines TRBV4-3 with TRBJ2-1, with D perhaps TRBD2 (5 bases). V was pared by 0 bases and J by 8 bases, with 8 bases between. This CDR3 spans 13 amino acids. Looked up from germline, CDR1 is LGHNA and CDR2 is YSLEER. CDR3 in DNA: TGCGCCAGCAGCCAAGACTCGGGGTATGAGCAGTTCTTC. It yields the protein CASSQDSGYEQFF.

This clonotype occurred a few times. The V call is TRBV5-4, the J call TRBJ1-2; TRBD1 matches 9 bases. Germline V gene lookup returns CDR1 SGHNT and CDR2 YYREEE (reference sequence). The trim removed 4 bases at V and 8 bases at J, leaving 6 bases unmatched. This CDR3 is 13 amino acids long. The CDR3: CASSEGQGKGYTF. CDR3 coding DNA: TGTGCCAGCAGCGAGGGACAGGGCAAAGGCTACACCTTC.

The V and J genes are TRBV21-1 and TRBJ2-1; TRBD2 is the table's D call, not checked against the DNA. TRBV21-1 is tagged as a pseudogene. This CDR3 has 15 amino acids. CDR3 residues: CASIAGGCSFNEQFF. DNA for the CDR3: TGTGCCAGCATAGCGGGAGGTTGTTCTTTTAATGAGCAGTTCTTC.

The chain uses TRBV4-1 and TRBJ2-7, with D possibly TRBD2 on 5 matching bases. Trimming removed 5 bases from V and 0 bases from J, with 17 bases in between. There are 16 residues in the CDR3. Germline V gene lookup returns CDR1 MGHRA and CDR2 YSYEKL. CDR3 in DNA: TGCGCCAGCAGCTTTTCGTCCGCGGGCAGCTCCTACGAGCAGTACTTC. Its protein product is CASSFSSAGSSYEQYF.

This clonotype was detected only a few times. This chain uses TRBV2 with TRBJ2-5, with D unresolved. The V end was cut by 5 bases, the J end by 4 bases, with 5 bases between. CDR3 length: 11 residues. Looked up from germline, CDR1 is SNHLY and CDR2 is FYNNEI. CDR3: CASSNGETQYF. In DNA form, the CDR3 reads TGTGCCAGCAGTAATGGAGAGACCCAGTACTTC. The full variable domain, with the rest looked up from reference TRBV2 and TRBJ2-5, is EPEVTQTPSHQVTQMGQEVILRCVPISNHLYFYWYRQILGQKVEFLVSFYNNEISEKSEIFDDQFSVERPDGSNFTLKIRSTKLEDSAMYFCASSNGETQYFGPGTRLLVL.

This chain uses TRBV24-1 with TRBJ2-3; 9 nucleotides match TRBD2. The CDR3 has 15 residues. The V segment lost 3 bases and the J segment 6 bases; nucleotides outside the gene matches: 6. Germline V gene sequence: CDR1 KGHDR, CDR2 SFDVKD. The CDR3 loop is CATSDRREGRDTQYF. CDR3 nucleotide sequence: TGTGCCACCAGTGATAGGCGGGAGGGCCGCGATACGCAGTATTTT.

In this sample, this clonotype turned up many times. This chain uses TRBV3-1 with TRBJ2-1, with D possibly matching TRBD1 (6 bases). Germline-derived CDR1 and CDR2 are LGHDT and YNNKEL (reference sequence). The CDR3 extends over 11 amino acids. The ends were cut back, 10 bases at V and 7 bases at J, with 11 bases in the middle. CDR3 sequence (DNA): TGTGCCACGGGCAGGGGTAATGAGCAGTTCTTC. Translating gives CATGRGNEQFF.